This TCR beta chain emerged from a study of Graves' ophthalmopathy and Graves' hyperthyroidism. Amplification of TCR beta CDR3 regions used RNA transcripts. The authors performed first-round RT-PCR with HTBI primers and then a second-round multiplex PCR. TCRdb recomputed calls from the multiplex PCR reads with MiXCR, one row per CDR3 protein. The profile shows over 450,000 distinct CDR3 sequences, about an eighth of them singletons. This clonotype appeared many times. Per the germline V gene, CDR1 is MNHNS and CDR2 is SASEGT. V gave up 1 base and J gave up 5 bases, with 5 bases separating them. This CDR3 is 12 amino acids long.

The genes are TRBV6-1 and TRBJ2-5; D is unclear. This clonotype originated in a woman in her twenties or thirties with Graves' ophthalmopathy. Material: blood. CDR3 in amino acids: CASSEVRETQYF. The DNA for the CDR3 is TGTGCCAGCAGTGAAGTGAGGGAGACCCAGTACTTC.